Following are 8 T cell receptor beta chains from one sample sequenced in a study of cytomegalovirus exposure and HLA in healthy donors. PCR involved 60 Vbeta and 13 Jbeta primers. TCRdb's copy holds only in-frame clones and misses some; the assay was immunoSEQ multiplex PCR. The data contain 90,000 to 120,000 clones, 60% to 75% of them singletons. The material sequenced was PBMCs. These receptors all come from a young man in good health and CMV-seronegative.

The chain is built from TRBV6-5 and TRBJ2-7, with TRBD1 matching 8 bases. Per germline, CDR1 MNHEY and CDR2 SVGAGI. J was trimmed by 3 bases and V by 5 bases; bases with no gene match: 6. The CDR3 runs to 14 residues. In DNA, the CDR3 is TGTGCCAGCAGTCAGACGGACAGGGTCTACGAGCAGTACTTC. Its protein product is CASSQTDRVYEQYF.

In its sample, this clone was seen a few times. The gene calls are TRBV30 and TRBJ2-7; 7 bases line up with TRBD1. The CDR3 contains 14 residues. Germline assignment: CDR1 GTSNPN and CDR2 SVGIG (reference sequence). V was pared by 5 bases and J by 9 bases, with 16 bases of the junction left unmatched. CDR3 sequence: CAWGRPGGSLGQYF. The CDR3, as DNA: TGTGCCTGGGGGCGGCCAGGGGGATCTCTGGGGCAGTACTTC.

The sample holds a few counts of this clone. The chain is built from TRBV29-1 and TRBJ2-3; 8 bases line up with TRBD2. This CDR3 region has 15 residues. From germline, CDR1 is SQVTM and CDR2 ANQGSEA. J gave up 2 bases and V 4 bases, and 8 bases lay outside the gene matches. CDR3: CSVAGGTIPTDTQYF. The DNA of the CDR3 is TGCAGCGTTGCGGGGGGGACTATACCCACAGATACGCAGTATTTT.

The chain combines TRBV5-1 with TRBJ2-3, with D possibly being TRBD2 (5 bases). Trimming took off 2 bases at V and 1 base at J, with 8 bases between the two ends. The CDR3 is 14 residues long. Germline loops: CDR1 SGHRS, CDR2 YFSETQ. As DNA, the CDR3 is TGCGCCAGCAGCTTTGGGAGCGGCACAGATACGCAGTATTTT. It encodes CASSFGSGTDTQYF.

The V call is TRBV10-1, the J call TRBJ2-1, with TRBD2 matching 16 bases. Germline CDR1 WNHNN, CDR2 SYGVQD (reference sequence). The CDR3 loop spans 17 amino acids. Trimming at V came to 5 bases and at J to 2 bases, leaving 3 bases not matched to a gene. Here the CDR3 DNA reads TGCGCCAGCAGTACCGGGACTAGCGGGAGGGCCTACAATGAGCAGTTCTTC. Protein sequence: CASSTGTSGRAYNEQFF.

V usage is TRBV9 and J usage is TRBJ2-3, with D tentatively TRBD2 (7 bases). Germline V lookup: CDR1 SGDLS, CDR2 YYNGEE. V lost 0 bases and J lost 6, with 14 bases in between. This CDR3 spans 15 amino acids. The CDR3 spells CASSVAGGRGDTQYF. The CDR3, as DNA: TGTGCCAGCAGCGTAGCCGGGGGGCGAGGTGATACGCAGTATTTT.

In this sample, this clone turned up once. The genes are TRBV19 and TRBJ1-5, with D perhaps matching TRBD1 (6 bases). The CDR3 has 12 amino acids. Germline lookup yields CDR1 LNHDA and CDR2 SQIVND (reference sequence). V lost 6 bases and J 6 bases, leaving 9 bases between the germline ends. CDR3 nucleotide sequence: TGTGCCAGTAGGGACAGCCTTCAGCCCCAGCATTTT. Translation gives CASRDSLQPQHF.

This chain uses TRBV5-6 with TRBJ2-5; 8 bases are a match to TRBD2. This CDR3 contains 15 residues. V trimming: 1 base; J trimming: 0 bases; junction bases outside the gene matches: 2. CDR1 and CDR2 (germline): SGHDT, YYEEEE. CDR3 in DNA: TGTGCCAGCAGCTTGTCGGGGGGGGACCAAGAGACCCAGTACTTC. It is translated as CASSLSGGDQETQYF.